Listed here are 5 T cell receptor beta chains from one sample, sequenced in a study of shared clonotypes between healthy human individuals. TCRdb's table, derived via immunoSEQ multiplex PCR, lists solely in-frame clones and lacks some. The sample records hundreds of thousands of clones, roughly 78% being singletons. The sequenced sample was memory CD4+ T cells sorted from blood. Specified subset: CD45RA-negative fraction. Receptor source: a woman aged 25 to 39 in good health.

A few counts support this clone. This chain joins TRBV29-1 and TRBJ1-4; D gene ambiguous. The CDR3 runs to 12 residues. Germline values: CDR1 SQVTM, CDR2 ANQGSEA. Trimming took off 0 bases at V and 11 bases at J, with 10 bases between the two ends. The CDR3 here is CSVEEGGGKLFF. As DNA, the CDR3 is TGCAGCGTTGAAGAGGGAGGAGGGAAACTGTTTTTT.

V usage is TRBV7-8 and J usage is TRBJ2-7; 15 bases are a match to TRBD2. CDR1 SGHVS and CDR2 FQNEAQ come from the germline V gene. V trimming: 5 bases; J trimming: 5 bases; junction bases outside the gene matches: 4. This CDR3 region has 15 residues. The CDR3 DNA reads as TGTGCCAGCAGCCCGGGACTAGCGGGGGGTAACGAGCAGTACTTC. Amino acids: CASSPGLAGGNEQYF.

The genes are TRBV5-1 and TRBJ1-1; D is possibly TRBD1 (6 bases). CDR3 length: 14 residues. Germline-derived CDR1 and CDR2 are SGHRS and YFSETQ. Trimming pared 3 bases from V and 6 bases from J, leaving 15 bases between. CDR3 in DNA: TGCGCCAGCAGCTCTACAACAGGGAGCGCTGAAGCTTTCTTT. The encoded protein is CASSSTTGSAEAFF. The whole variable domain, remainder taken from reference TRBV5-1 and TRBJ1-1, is KAGVTQTPRYLIKTRGQQVTLSCSPISGHRSVSWYQQTPGQGLQFLFEYFSETQRNKGNFPGRFSGRQFSNSRSEMNVSTLELGDSALYLCASSSTTGSAEAFFGQGTRLTVV.

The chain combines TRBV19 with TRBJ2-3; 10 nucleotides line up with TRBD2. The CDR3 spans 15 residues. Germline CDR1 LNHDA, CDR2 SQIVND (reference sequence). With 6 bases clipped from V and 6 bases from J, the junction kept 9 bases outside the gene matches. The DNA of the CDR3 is TGTGCCAGTAGGCTAGCGGGAGCCGTCAAGGATACGCAGTATTTT. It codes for CASRLAGAVKDTQYF.

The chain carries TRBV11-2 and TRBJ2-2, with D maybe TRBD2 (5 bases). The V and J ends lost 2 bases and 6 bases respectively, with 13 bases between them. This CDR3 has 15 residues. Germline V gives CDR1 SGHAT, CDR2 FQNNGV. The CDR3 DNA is TGTGCCAGCAGCTTAAGGCTAGCTGAAGCCGGGGAGCTGTTTTTT. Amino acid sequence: CASSLRLAEAGELFF.